These 28 T cell receptor beta chains originate from one sample sequenced in a study of graft-versus-host responses after intestinal transplantation. Plates contained about 200,000 CFSE-labeled responder cells and about 200,000 irradiated, violet-dye-labeled stimulator cells. Sequenced by immunoSEQ multiplex PCR; TCRdb stores in-frame clones only, minus some. The repertoire holds 7,000 or so clones, with about 24% as singletons. The starting material was alloreactive CD8+ T cells from a mixed lymphocyte reaction culture, obtained before transplantation. Sample subset: CFSE-low proliferating T cells sorted from roughly 6-day pre-transplant mixed lymphocyte reaction (GvH or HvG direction). The receptor set was obtained from a human patient who was an organ donor for intestinal transplantation.

About this clone itself: Germline is not matched at one junction end, which may reflect a read error. Other nucleotide sequences in the sample specify the same CDR3. The DNA for the CDR3 is TGCGCCAGCAGCTTGTTGGGAGGCCTCACAGATACGCAGTATTTT. Encoded protein: CASSLLGGLTDTQYF. The chain is built from TRBV5-4 and TRBJ2-3, with D perhaps TRBD2 (6 bases). This CDR3 spans 15 amino acids. Looked up from germline, CDR1 is SGHNT and CDR2 is YYREEE (reference sequence).

Written as DNA, the CDR3 is TGTGCCAGCAGCCCCACTAGCGGCTCCACAGATACGCAGTATTTT. Its protein is CASSPTSGSTDTQYF. This sequence joins TRBV5-4 and TRBJ2-3, with 8 bases identical to TRBD2. This CDR3 contains 15 residues. Germline CDR1 SGHNT, CDR2 YYREEE (reference sequence). After removal of 4 bases from V and 2 bases from J, the junction contained 6 bases not matched to a gene.

The chain combines TRBV23-1 with TRBJ1-5; D remains unclear. TRBV23-1 is an open reading frame, and its role is uncertain. V gave up 0 bases and J gave up 3 bases, with 15 bases separating them. The CDR3 runs to 17 residues. Written as DNA, the CDR3 is TGCGCCAGCAGTCAATCGTGCTTTCTCAGGCCCAATCAGCCCCAGCATTTT. Protein: CASSQSCFLRPNQPQHF.

This clone was seen only a few times. The rearrangement links TRBV5-1 to TRBJ1-1; D gene ambiguous. CDR1 and CDR2 from the germline V gene are SGHRS and YFSETQ. V was shortened by 0 bases and J by 1 base, with 19 bases between the two germline ends. This CDR3 spans 18 amino acids. The CDR3, as DNA: TGCGCCAGCAGCTTGGGCCCTTACAGAGGGCGGGGGAACACTGAAGCTTTCTTT. This codes for CASSLGPYRGRGNTEAFF.

V is TRBV19 and J is TRBJ2-1; D not certain. Germline V gene data show CDR1 as LNHDA and CDR2 as SQIVND (reference sequence). CDR3 length equals 15 residues. V was shortened by 2 bases and J by 2 bases, with 10 bases between the two germline ends. For the CDR3, the DNA is TGTGCCAGTAGTATATCTGATCCTACCTACAATGAGCAGTTCTTC. This translates into CASSISDPTYNEQFF.

This clone has more than one count but fewer than ten. The V gene is TRBV7-9, the J gene TRBJ1-4; a weak D match, TRBD1 (5 bases). This CDR3 has 15 amino acids. The V and J ends lost 1 base and 7 bases respectively, with 13 bases between them. In germline, CDR1 is SEHNR, CDR2 FQNEAQ (reference sequence). The CDR3 spells CASSLGWGPPEKLFF. The CDR3 DNA reads TGTGCCAGCAGCTTAGGGTGGGGACCCCCTGAAAAACTGTTTTTT. Based on the CDR3 plus reference TRBV7-9 and TRBJ1-4, the full variable domain is DTGVSQNPRHKITKRGQNVTFRCDPISEHNRLYWYRQTLGQGPEFLTYFQNEAQLEKSRLLSDRFSAERPKGSFSTLEIQRTEQGDSAMYLCASSLGWGPPEKLFFGSGTQLSVL.

The chain recombines TRBV11-2 with TRBJ2-3, with D possibly matching TRBD1 (5 bases). With 1 base removed from V and 9 bases from J, the gap between germline ends came to 20 bases. The CDR3 is made up of 16 amino acids. Germline CDR1 SGHAT, CDR2 FQNNGV. In nucleotides, the CDR3 is TGTGCCAGCAGCTTAGTCTTCGTGGCAGGGATAGGGACGCAGTATTTT. It is translated as CASSLVFVAGIGTQYF.

This chain joins TRBV7-6 and TRBJ2-3, with D possibly being TRBD1 (5 bases). The CDR3 is 17 amino acids. CDR1 and CDR2 from the germline V gene are SGHVS and FNYEAQ. V lost 1 base to trimming and J lost 0 bases, with 14 bases between them. CDR3 sequence reads: CASSLEVRGPSTDTQYF. In nucleotides, the CDR3 is TGTGCCAGCAGCTTAGAGGTTAGGGGTCCTAGCACAGATACGCAGTATTTT.

CDR3: CASSLLGNAGKNIQYF. For the CDR3, the DNA is TGTGCCAGCAGCTTATTGGGCAACGCGGGCAAAAACATTCAGTACTTC. The chain is built from TRBV7-8 and TRBJ2-4; D possibly corresponds to TRBD2 (5 bases). V shed 2 bases and J shed 3 bases, with 14 bases lying between them. Germline V gene lookup returns CDR1 SGHVS and CDR2 FQNEAQ. The CDR3 covers 16 residues.

This clone has more than one count but fewer than ten. This may come from a read error, since a much larger clone is one base off. The sample contains more than one DNA sequence encoding this CDR3. The V call is TRBV6-1, the J call TRBJ1-1; no definite D call. The germline CDR1 and CDR2 sequences are MNHNS and SASEGT. CDR3 size: 13 residues. With 1 base removed from V and 2 bases from J, the gap between germline ends came to 5 bases. The CDR3 loop is CASSEGGNTEAFF. CDR3 coding DNA: TGTGCCAGCAGTGAAGGGGGTAACACTGAAGCTTTCTTT.

This clone showed up just a few times. This CDR3 reads CASSYGTSAYNEQFF. The DNA for the CDR3 is TGTGCCAGCAGTTACGGGACTAGCGCTTACAATGAGCAGTTCTTC. The chain employs TRBV6-6 and TRBJ2-1; 10 bases are shared with TRBD2. The V gene end was trimmed by 2 bases and the J gene end by 4 bases; junction bases not matched to a gene: 2. There are 15 residues in the CDR3. Germline V gives CDR1 MNHNY, CDR2 SVGAGI (reference sequence).

CDR3 in DNA: TGTGCCAGCAGCTACCAAGAGACCCAGTACTTC. Protein: CASSYQETQYF. The chain combines TRBV2 with TRBJ2-5; no clear D gene. This CDR3 region has 11 residues. Between the trimmed V and J ends, which lost 6 bases and 0 bases, there was a span of 2 bases. Germline-derived CDR1 and CDR2 are SNHLY and FYNNEI.

This clone is categorized as medium-sized (0.01 to 0.1%). The genes are TRBV11-1 and TRBJ2-3, with 8 bases aligning to TRBD2. Germline CDR1 SGHAT, CDR2 FQDESV (reference sequence). The CDR3 length is 17 residues. J lost 5 bases, V lost 3 bases, and 13 bases had no gene match. This CDR3 is CASSFPGAAGVVDTQYF. The CDR3, as DNA: TGTGCCAGCAGCTTCCCCGGGGCAGCGGGAGTGGTAGATACGCAGTATTTT.

The chain has TRBV29-1 and TRBJ2-1; D call uncertain. This CDR3 contains 13 residues. CDR1 is SQVTM, CDR2 ANQGSEA, per germline. V was clipped by 2 bases and J by 3 bases, with 8 bases between them. The CDR3 DNA sequence: TGCAGCGTTGAATCGCTGAACTACAATGAGCAGTTCTTC. Translating it yields CSVESLNYNEQFF.

The rearrangement joins TRBV13 to TRBJ2-7; TRBD2 might be the D (6 bases). The CDR3 loop spans 15 amino acids. Germline-derived CDR1 and CDR2 are PRHDT and FYEKMQ (reference sequence). The ends were cut back, 4 bases at V and 4 bases at J, with 17 bases in the middle. CDR3 sequence reads: CASSSKRAPWYEQYF. CDR3 bases: TGTGCCAGCAGCTCAAAGCGGGCCCCCTGGTACGAGCAGTACTTC.

This chain connects TRBV5-5 to TRBJ2-7; D uncertain. CDR1 is SGHKS, CDR2 YYEKEE, per germline (reference sequence). CDR3 length equals 16 residues. V was clipped by 4 bases and J by 0 bases, with 17 bases between them. The CDR3 loop is CASSRTEDLHSYEQYF. CDR3 DNA: TGTGCCAGCAGCCGAACCGAGGACCTGCACTCCTACGAGCAGTACTTC.

The chain has TRBV7-9 and TRBJ2-2, with D uncertain. In germline, CDR1 is SEHNR, CDR2 FQNEAQ (reference sequence). Trimming removed 5 bases at V and 0 bases at J, with 19 bases between. The CDR3 extends over 18 amino acids. CDR3 DNA: TGTGCCAGCAGCCCCCCCCTGTCCCTTCGTGCGAACACCGGGGAGCTGTTTTTT. Translating it yields CASSPPLSLRANTGELFF.

A few counts support this clone. The V gene is TRBV4-3, the J gene TRBJ2-1; TRBD1 or TRBD2 may be the D gene (5 bases each). Trimming pared 2 bases from V and 5 bases from J, leaving 31 bases between. Germline CDR1 and CDR2: LGHNA and YSLEER. The CDR3 spans 21 residues. The chain's CDR3 is CASSQLSRGPESHLGHNEQFF. DNA for the CDR3: TGCGCCAGCAGCCAACTTTCCCGGGGACCCGAGAGTCACCTTGGGCACAATGAGCAGTTCTTC.

Here the CDR3 DNA reads TGTGCCAGCAGTCGGGTGGTAGCTACAACACGACGAAACACCATATATTTT. Amino acids: CASSRVVATTRRNTIYF. The chain recombines TRBV21-1 with TRBJ1-3. TRBV21-1 represents a pseudogene. The CDR3 runs to 17 residues.

This clone is judged medium-sized. V and J are TRBV4-1 and TRBJ1-1, with a tentative D call TRBD1 (6 bases). The CDR3 totals 13 residues. CDR1 and CDR2 from the germline V gene are MGHRA and YSYEKL. V shed 1 base and J shed 5 bases, with 8 bases lying between them. CDR3 in amino acids: CASSQARGTEAFF. In nucleotides, the CDR3 is TGCGCCAGCAGCCAAGCCAGGGGAACTGAAGCTTTCTTT.

The chain is built from TRBV6-5 and TRBJ2-7; TRBD2 aligns across 10 bases. This CDR3 spans 15 amino acids. The germline V gene has CDR1 MNHEY and CDR2 SVGAGI. J gave up 4 bases and V 6 bases, and 9 bases lay outside the gene matches. CDR3 coding DNA: TGTGCCAGCAGCCAAGAACTAGCGGGGCCATACGAGCAGTACTTC. Translating it yields CASSQELAGPYEQYF.

The chain is built from TRBV4-1 and TRBJ1-5; the D is unclear. Per the germline V gene, CDR1 is MGHRA and CDR2 is YSYEKL. The CDR3 contains 18 residues. V gave up 1 base and J gave up 3 bases, with 19 bases separating them. The CDR3 nucleotides are TGCGCCAGCAGCCAAGCCCGATTCCTGGTCTTATTCAATCAGCCCCAGCATTTT. It yields the protein CASSQARFLVLFNQPQHF.

Judged by abundance, this clone is medium-sized (0.01 to 0.1%). The chain employs TRBV18 and TRBJ2-1; D call uncertain. Trimming stripped 6 bases from V and 0 bases from J, with 15 bases between. The CDR3 has 16 residues. Germline V gene lookup returns CDR1 KGHSH and CDR2 LQKENI. Here the CDR3 DNA reads TGTGCCAGCTCGCCGTCTGGCCTGAGCTCCTACAATGAGCAGTTCTTC. Protein product: CASSPSGLSSYNEQFF.

The V gene is TRBV4-1, the J gene TRBJ2-1, with TRBD2 matching 7 bases. This CDR3 spans 17 amino acids. The germline V gene has CDR1 MGHRA and CDR2 YSYEKL. V lost 2 bases, J lost 8 bases, and 15 bases stayed unmatched. The CDR3 spells CASSQLPGGGSAYEQFF. CDR3 bases: TGCGCCAGCAGCCAATTGCCCGGGGGAGGGAGTGCCTATGAGCAGTTCTTC.

This clone occurred a few times. The chain joins TRBV30 to TRBJ2-5; 9 bases line up with TRBD2. V gave up 3 bases and J gave up 4 bases; unmatched junction bases: 9. In germline, CDR1 is GTSNPN, CDR2 SVGIG (reference sequence). This CDR3 comprises 15 residues. The CDR3 bases are TGTGCCTGGAGGGGTAGTAGCGGGAGACGAGAGACCCAGTACTTC. Translated: CAWRGSSGRRETQYF.

This clone was observed a handful of times. J is TRBJ2-1 and V is TRBV6-6; 7 positions match TRBD2. The CDR3 covers 13 residues. Trimming took 7 bases from V and 8 from J; bases not matched to a gene: 8. Germline CDR1 and CDR2: MNHNY and SVGAGI (reference sequence). In DNA form, the CDR3 reads TGTGCCAGCACCTGGGGGGAGGGCGATGAGCAGTTCTTC. Protein product: CASTWGEGDEQFF.

V gene TRBV5-1 combines with J gene TRBJ2-1; the match to TRBD2 covers 11 bases. Germline V lookup: CDR1 SGHRS, CDR2 YFSETQ. V gave up 2 bases and J gave up 3 bases; unmatched junction bases: 7. The CDR3 contains 17 residues. The CDR3 DNA is TGCGCCAGCAGCTTTCGGGGACTAGCGGTAAGCTACAATGAGCAGTTCTTC. It yields the protein CASSFRGLAVSYNEQFF. The full variable domain, rest sourced from reference TRBV5-1 and TRBJ2-1, is KAGVTQTPRYLIKTRGQQVTLSCSPISGHRSVSWYQQTPGQGLQFLFEYFSETQRNKGNFPGRFSGRQFSNSRSEMNVSTLELGDSALYLCASSFRGLAVSYNEQFFGPGTRLTVL.

This clone is medium-sized by share. The chain joins TRBV27 to TRBJ2-2; unclear D gene. Per the germline V gene, CDR1 is MNHEY and CDR2 is SMNVEV (reference sequence). This CDR3 is 12 amino acids long. V lost 2 bases and J 6 bases, leaving 4 bases between the germline ends. As DNA, the CDR3 is TGTGCCAGCAGTTTACTAGCCGGGGAGCTGTTTTTT. It codes for CASSLLAGELFF.